Listed below are T cell receptor beta chains from one sample, sequenced in a study of glioma-infiltrating T cells after dendritic cell vaccination. Method: immunoSEQ multiplex PCR; TCRdb's copy keeps in-frame clones and lacks some. The sample includes about 82,000 clones, around 90% of them seen just once. The material sequenced was blood, taken before dendritic cell vaccination. The receptors shown here come from a human donor with glioblastoma. Both conserved end residues are part of each CDR3. The D gene is left open where the match is weak. Only some rows state a clone size, as once, few, many or a class for expanded clones.

cdr3_aa: CASKRTGGNTEAFF
cdr3_nt: TGCGCCAGCAAGAGGACAGGAGGGAACACTGAAGCTTTCTTT
d_call: TRBD1
clone_size: -
v_call: TRBV5-1
j_call: TRBJ1-1
cdr3_length: 14

cdr3_aa: CASSGQSFSGNTIYF
cdr3_nt: TGTGCCAGCTCCGGACAGTCATTCTCTGGAAACACCATATATTTT
d_call: -
clone_size: -
v_call: TRBV19
j_call: TRBJ1-3
cdr3_length: 15

cdr3_aa: CSIRAVGETTGELFF
cdr3_nt: TGCAGCATTCGGGCGGTTGGGGAGACCACCGGGGAGCTGTTTTTT
d_call: -
clone_size: -
v_call: TRBV29-1
j_call: TRBJ2-2
cdr3_length: 15

cdr3_aa: CASSPPIQGTDTQYF
cdr3_nt: TGTGCCAGCTCACCACCAATACAGGGCACAGATACGCAGTATTTT
d_call: -
clone_size: -
v_call: TRBV18
j_call: TRBJ2-3
cdr3_length: 15

cdr3_aa: CASSSPGGASYTQYF
cdr3_nt: TGTGCCAGCAGCTCCCCTGGGGGGGCGTCATATACGCAGTATTTT
d_call: -
clone_size: -
v_call: TRBV9
j_call: TRBJ2-3
cdr3_length: 15

cdr3_aa: CASSVEETGVNTEAFF
cdr3_nt: TGTGCCAGCAGCGTAGAAGAGACAGGGGTGAACACTGAAGCTTTCTTT
d_call: TRBD1
clone_size: -
v_call: TRBV9
j_call: TRBJ1-1
cdr3_length: 16

cdr3_aa: CASTDRYNEQYF
cdr3_nt: TGTGCCAGCACCGACAGGTACAACGAGCAGTACTTC
d_call: -
clone_size: -
v_call: TRBV27
j_call: TRBJ2-7
cdr3_length: 12

cdr3_aa: CASSEGQNNQPQHF
cdr3_nt: TGTGCCAGCAGTGAAGGACAGAACAATCAGCCCCAGCATTTT
d_call: -
clone_size: -
v_call: TRBV6-1
j_call: TRBJ1-5
cdr3_length: 14

cdr3_aa: CAWSVLTGATNYGYTF
cdr3_nt: TGTGCCTGGAGTGTACTGACAGGCGCAACTAACTATGGCTACACCTTC
d_call: -
clone_size: -
v_call: TRBV30
j_call: TRBJ1-2
cdr3_length: 16

cdr3_aa: CASSTRTSGGNNEQFF
cdr3_nt: TGTGCCAGCAGCACGAGGACTAGCGGGGGCAACAATGAGCAGTTCTTC
d_call: TRBD2
clone_size: -
v_call: TRBV9
j_call: TRBJ2-1
cdr3_length: 16

cdr3_aa: CASSLVAGGDNYGYTF
cdr3_nt: TGTGCCAGCAGCTTGGTGGCAGGGGGAGATAACTATGGCTACACCTTC
d_call: TRBD1
clone_size: few
v_call: TRBV5-8
j_call: TRBJ1-2
cdr3_length: 16

cdr3_aa: CAWIRGQGPVLANTNYGYTF
cdr3_nt: TGTGCCTGGATTAGAGGTCAGGGCCCCGTTCTCGCCAATACTAACTATGGCTACACCTTC
d_call: -
clone_size: once
v_call: TRBV30
j_call: TRBJ1-2
cdr3_length: 20

cdr3_aa: CASSPLGLDPDTQYF
cdr3_nt: TGTGCCAGCAGCCCCTTGGGACTAGACCCAGATACGCAGTATTTT
d_call: TRBD2
clone_size: -
v_call: TRBV5-6
j_call: TRBJ2-3
cdr3_length: 15

cdr3_aa: CASSPTGGGSWTEAFF
cdr3_nt: TGTGCCAGCTCACCAACGGGGGGAGGGTCGTGGACTGAAGCTTTCTTT
d_call: -
clone_size: -
v_call: TRBV18
j_call: TRBJ1-1
cdr3_length: 16

cdr3_aa: CASSLLAGSNEKLFF
cdr3_nt: TGTGCCAGCAGCTTACTTGCAGGGTCTAATGAAAAACTGTTTTTT
d_call: -
clone_size: -
v_call: TRBV7-6
j_call: TRBJ1-4
cdr3_length: 15

cdr3_aa: CASSLGGTLNEKLFF
cdr3_nt: TGCGCCAGCAGCTTGGGTGGGACTCTTAATGAAAAACTGTTTTTT
d_call: -
clone_size: -
v_call: TRBV5-1
j_call: TRBJ1-4
cdr3_length: 15

cdr3_aa: CASSPLGTDQETQYF
cdr3_nt: TGTGCCAGCTCACCGCTCGGGACAGACCAAGAGACCCAGTACTTC
d_call: TRBD1
clone_size: once
v_call: TRBV18
j_call: TRBJ2-5
cdr3_length: 15

cdr3_aa: CASSGGVLGTGELFF
cdr3_nt: TGTGCCAGCAGCGGTGGGGTACTAGGCACCGGGGAGCTGTTTTTT
d_call: -
clone_size: -
v_call: TRBV13
j_call: TRBJ2-2
cdr3_length: 15

cdr3_aa: CASRTGNEVEQYF
cdr3_nt: TGTGCCAGCAGGACGGGAAATGAGGTCGAGCAGTACTTC
d_call: -
clone_size: -
v_call: TRBV7-2
j_call: TRBJ2-7
cdr3_length: 13

cdr3_aa: CASGSMDRGWDEQFF
cdr3_nt: TGCGCCAGCGGTAGTATGGACAGGGGTTGGGATGAGCAGTTCTTC
d_call: TRBD1
clone_size: -
v_call: TRBV5-1
j_call: TRBJ2-1
cdr3_length: 15

cdr3_aa: CASSVGQGNTEAFF
cdr3_nt: TGTGCCAGCAGCGTAGGTCAGGGGAACACTGAAGCTTTCTTT
d_call: -
clone_size: -
v_call: TRBV9
j_call: TRBJ1-1
cdr3_length: 14

cdr3_aa: CASSYTRGITDTQYF
cdr3_nt: TGTGCCAGCAGTTACACCCGGGGTATAACAGATACGCAGTATTTT
d_call: -
clone_size: -
v_call: TRBV6-5
j_call: TRBJ2-3
cdr3_length: 15

cdr3_aa: CASSSDRGYYNEQFF
cdr3_nt: TGTGCCAGCAGCTCGGACAGGGGATACTACAATGAGCAGTTCTTC
d_call: TRBD1
clone_size: few
v_call: TRBV7-9
j_call: TRBJ2-1
cdr3_length: 15

cdr3_aa: CASNREAGGQETQYF
cdr3_nt: TGTGCCAGCAACCGGGAGGCGGGGGGACAAGAGACCCAGTACTTC
d_call: TRBD2
clone_size: -
v_call: TRBV6-1
j_call: TRBJ2-5
cdr3_length: 15